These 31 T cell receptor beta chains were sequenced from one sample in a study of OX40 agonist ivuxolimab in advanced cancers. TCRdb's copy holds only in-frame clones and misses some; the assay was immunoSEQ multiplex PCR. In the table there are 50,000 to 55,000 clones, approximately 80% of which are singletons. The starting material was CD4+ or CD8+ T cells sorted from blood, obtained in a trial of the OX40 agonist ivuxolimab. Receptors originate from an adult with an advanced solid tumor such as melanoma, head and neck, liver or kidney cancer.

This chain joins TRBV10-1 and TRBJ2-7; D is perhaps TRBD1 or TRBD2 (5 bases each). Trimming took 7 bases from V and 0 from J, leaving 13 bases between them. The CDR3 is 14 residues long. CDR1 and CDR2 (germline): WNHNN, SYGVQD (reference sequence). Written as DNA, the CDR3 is TGCGCCAGCATGGGGTGGGGGAGCTCCTACGAGCAGTACTTC. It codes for CASMGWGSSYEQYF.

The CDR3 DNA sequence: TGTGCCAGCAGCCCCCTCGGGGGGGGCACTGAAGCTTTCTTT. Its protein is CASSPLGGGTEAFF. V is TRBV11-2 and J is TRBJ1-1; TRBD1 is a possible D gene (5 bases). Trimming stripped 5 bases from V and 4 bases from J, with 14 bases between. Looked up from germline, CDR1 is SGHAT and CDR2 is FQNNGV. This CDR3 region has 14 residues. The full variable domain, in which reference TRBV11-2 and TRBJ1-1 provide the parts outside the CDR3, is EAGVAQSPRYKIIEKRQSVAFWCNPISGHATLYWYQQILGQGPKLLIQFQNNGVVDDSQLPKDRFSAERLKGVDSTLKIQPAKLEDSAVYLCASSPLGGGTEAFFGQGTRLTVV.

The CDR3 reads CASSSGGAFTF. DNA for the CDR3: TGTGCCAGCAGCTCAGGGGGCGCATTCACCTTC. The chain carries TRBV7-2 and TRBJ1-2, with 8 bases aligning to TRBD1. The V gene's germline CDR1 is SGHTA and CDR2 FQGNSA. The CDR3 is 11 amino acids. Losses at the gene ends were 4 bases for V and 13 bases for J; bases not matched to a gene: 5.

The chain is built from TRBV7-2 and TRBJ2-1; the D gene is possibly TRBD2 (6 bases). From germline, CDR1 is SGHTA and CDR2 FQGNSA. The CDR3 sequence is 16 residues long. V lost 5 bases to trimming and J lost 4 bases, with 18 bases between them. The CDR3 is CASSPGGSGAYNEQFF. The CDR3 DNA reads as TGTGCCAGCAGCCCCGGAGGTAGCGGAGCTTACAATGAGCAGTTCTTC.

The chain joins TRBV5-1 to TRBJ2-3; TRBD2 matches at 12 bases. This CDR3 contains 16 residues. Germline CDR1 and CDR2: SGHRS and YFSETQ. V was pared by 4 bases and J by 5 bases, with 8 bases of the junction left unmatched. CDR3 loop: CASSSLAGGLRDTQYF. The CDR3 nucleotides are TGCGCCAGCAGCAGCCTAGCGGGAGGGCTAAGAGATACGCAGTATTTT.

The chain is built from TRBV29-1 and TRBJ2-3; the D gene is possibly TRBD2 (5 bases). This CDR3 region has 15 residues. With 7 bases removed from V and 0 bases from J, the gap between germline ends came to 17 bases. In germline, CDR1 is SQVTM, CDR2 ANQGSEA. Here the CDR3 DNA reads TGCAGCGCCCCACGGAGAGGGAAGAGCACAGATACGCAGTATTTT. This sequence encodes CSAPRRGKSTDTQYF.

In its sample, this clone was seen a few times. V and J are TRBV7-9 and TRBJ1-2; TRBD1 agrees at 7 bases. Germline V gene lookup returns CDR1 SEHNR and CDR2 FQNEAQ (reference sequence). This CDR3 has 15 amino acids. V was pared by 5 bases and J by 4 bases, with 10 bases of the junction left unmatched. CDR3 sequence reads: CASSRVTGNRYGYTF. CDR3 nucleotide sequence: TGTGCCAGCAGCCGAGTGACAGGGAATCGCTATGGCTACACCTTC.

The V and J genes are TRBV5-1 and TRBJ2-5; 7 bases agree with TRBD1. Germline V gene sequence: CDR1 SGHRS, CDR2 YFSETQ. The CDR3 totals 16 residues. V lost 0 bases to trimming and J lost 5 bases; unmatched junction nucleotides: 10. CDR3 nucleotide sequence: TGCGCCAGCAGCTTGGGCCCTTCCGACAGGGCCGAGACCCAGTACTTC. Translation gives CASSLGPSDRAETQYF.

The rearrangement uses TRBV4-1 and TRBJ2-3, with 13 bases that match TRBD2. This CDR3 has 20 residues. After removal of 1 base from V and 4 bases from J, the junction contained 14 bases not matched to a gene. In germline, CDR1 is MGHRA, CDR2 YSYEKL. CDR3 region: CASSQASSFRTSGSPDTQYF. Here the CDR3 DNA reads TGCGCCAGCAGCCAAGCCTCATCCTTTAGGACTAGCGGGAGTCCAGATACGCAGTATTTT.

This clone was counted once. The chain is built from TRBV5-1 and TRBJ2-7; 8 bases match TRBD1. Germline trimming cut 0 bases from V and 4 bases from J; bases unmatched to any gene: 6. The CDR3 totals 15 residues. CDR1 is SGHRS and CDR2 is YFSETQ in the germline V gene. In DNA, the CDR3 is TGCGCCAGCAGCTTGGTCCCAGGGGGCGCGTACGAGCAGTACTTC. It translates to CASSLVPGGAYEQYF.

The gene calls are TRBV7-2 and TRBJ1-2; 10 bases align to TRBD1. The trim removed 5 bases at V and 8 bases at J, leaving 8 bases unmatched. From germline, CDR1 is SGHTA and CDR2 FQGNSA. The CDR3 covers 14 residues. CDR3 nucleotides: TGTGCCAGCAGCCGCAGGGACAGGGGTGGGGGCTACACCTTC. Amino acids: CASSRRDRGGGYTF.

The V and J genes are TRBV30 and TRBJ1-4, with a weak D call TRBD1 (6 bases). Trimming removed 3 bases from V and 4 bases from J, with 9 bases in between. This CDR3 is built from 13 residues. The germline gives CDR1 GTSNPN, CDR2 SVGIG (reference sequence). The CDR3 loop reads CAWRGQRNEKLFF. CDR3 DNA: TGTGCCTGGAGAGGACAGCGTAATGAAAAACTGTTTTTT.

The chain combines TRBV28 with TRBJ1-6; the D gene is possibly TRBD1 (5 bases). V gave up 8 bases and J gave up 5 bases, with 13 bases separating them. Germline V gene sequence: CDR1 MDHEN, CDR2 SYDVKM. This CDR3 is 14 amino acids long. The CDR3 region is CASGTGADNSPLHF. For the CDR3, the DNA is TGTGCCAGCGGGACTGGGGCAGATAATTCACCCCTCCACTTT. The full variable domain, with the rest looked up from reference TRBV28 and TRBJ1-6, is DVKVTQSSRYLVKRTGEKVFLECVQDMDHENMFWYRQDPGLGLRLIYFSYDVKMKEKGDIPEGYSVSREKKERFSLILESASTNQTSMYLCASGTGADNSPLHFGNGTRLTVT.

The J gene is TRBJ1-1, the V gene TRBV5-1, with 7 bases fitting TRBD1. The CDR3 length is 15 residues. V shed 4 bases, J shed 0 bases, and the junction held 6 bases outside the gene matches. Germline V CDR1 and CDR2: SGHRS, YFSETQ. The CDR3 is CASSTSGTVNTEAFF. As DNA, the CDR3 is TGCGCCAGCAGCACCTCCGGGACAGTGAACACTGAAGCTTTCTTT. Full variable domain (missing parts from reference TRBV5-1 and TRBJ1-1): KAGVTQTPRYLIKTRGQQVTLSCSPISGHRSVSWYQQTPGQGLQFLFEYFSETQRNKGNFPGRFSGRQFSNSRSEMNVSTLELGDSALYLCASSTSGTVNTEAFFGQGTRLTVV.

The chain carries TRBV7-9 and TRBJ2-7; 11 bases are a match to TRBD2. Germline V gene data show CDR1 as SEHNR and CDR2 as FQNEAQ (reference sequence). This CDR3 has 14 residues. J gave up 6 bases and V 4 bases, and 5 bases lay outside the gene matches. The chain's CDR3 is CASSSYSGRGEQYF. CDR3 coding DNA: TGTGCCAGCAGCTCCTATAGCGGGAGGGGCGAGCAGTACTTC.

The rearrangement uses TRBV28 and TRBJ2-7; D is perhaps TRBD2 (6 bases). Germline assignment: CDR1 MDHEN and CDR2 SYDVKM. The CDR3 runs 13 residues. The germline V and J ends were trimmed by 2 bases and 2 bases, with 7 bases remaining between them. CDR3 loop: CASSLPGAYEQYF. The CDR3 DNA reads TGTGCCAGCAGTTTACCGGGGGCCTACGAGCAGTACTTC.

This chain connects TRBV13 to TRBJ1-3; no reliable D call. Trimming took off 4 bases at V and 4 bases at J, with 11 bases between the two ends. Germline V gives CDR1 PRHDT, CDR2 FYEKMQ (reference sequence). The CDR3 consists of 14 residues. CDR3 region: CASSSSGRGNTIYF. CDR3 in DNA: TGTGCCAGCAGCTCCTCAGGTCGAGGAAACACCATATATTTT.

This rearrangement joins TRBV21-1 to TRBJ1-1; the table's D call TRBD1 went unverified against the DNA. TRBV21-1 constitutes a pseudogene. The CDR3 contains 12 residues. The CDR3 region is CASSPRGDLLPF. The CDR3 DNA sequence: TGTGCCAGCAGTCCCAGGGGGGATTTACTCCCTTTT.

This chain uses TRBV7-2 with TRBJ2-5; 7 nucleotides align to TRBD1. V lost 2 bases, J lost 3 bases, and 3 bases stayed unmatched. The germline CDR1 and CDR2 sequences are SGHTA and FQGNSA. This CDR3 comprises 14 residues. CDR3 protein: CASSLYQGEETQYF. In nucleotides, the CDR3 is TGTGCCAGCAGCTTATACCAGGGGGAAGAGACCCAGTACTTC.

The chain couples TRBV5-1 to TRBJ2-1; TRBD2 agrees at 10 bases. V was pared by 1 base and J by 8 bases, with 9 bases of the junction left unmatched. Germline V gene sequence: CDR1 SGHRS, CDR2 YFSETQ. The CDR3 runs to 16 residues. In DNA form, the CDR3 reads TGCGCCAGCAGCTTGCGGAGTAGCGGGAGGCGGGATGAGCAGTTCTTC. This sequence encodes CASSLRSSGRRDEQFF.

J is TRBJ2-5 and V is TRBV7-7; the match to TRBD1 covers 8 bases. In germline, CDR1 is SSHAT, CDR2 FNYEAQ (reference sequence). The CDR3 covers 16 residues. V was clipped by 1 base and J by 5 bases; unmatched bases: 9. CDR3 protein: CASSLEDQGAGETQYF. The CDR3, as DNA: TGTGCCAGCAGCTTAGAAGACCAGGGGGCAGGGGAGACCCAGTACTTC.

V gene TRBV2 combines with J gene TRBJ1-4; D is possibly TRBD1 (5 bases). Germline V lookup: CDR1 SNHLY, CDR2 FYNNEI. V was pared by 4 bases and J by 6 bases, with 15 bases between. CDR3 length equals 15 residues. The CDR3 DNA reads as TGTGCCAGCAGTGGTCTGGTCGGCAGGGATGAAAAACTGTTTTTT. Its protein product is CASSGLVGRDEKLFF.

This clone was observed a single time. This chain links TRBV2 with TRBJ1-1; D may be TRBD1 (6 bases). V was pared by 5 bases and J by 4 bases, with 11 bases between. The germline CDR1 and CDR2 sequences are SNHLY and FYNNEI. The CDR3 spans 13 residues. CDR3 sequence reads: CASSKQGVTEAFF. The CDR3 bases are TGTGCCAGCAGTAAACAGGGTGTCACTGAAGCTTTCTTT.

The DNA of the CDR3 is TGCAGTGCAAGGCAAGCTGGTGAGCAGTTCTTC. This codes for CSARQAGEQFF. V usage is TRBV20-1 and J usage is TRBJ2-1; no definite D call. This CDR3 has 11 amino acids. With 6 bases removed from V and 9 bases from J, the gap between germline ends came to 12 bases. The germline CDR1 and CDR2 sequences are DFQATT and SNEGSKA (reference sequence).

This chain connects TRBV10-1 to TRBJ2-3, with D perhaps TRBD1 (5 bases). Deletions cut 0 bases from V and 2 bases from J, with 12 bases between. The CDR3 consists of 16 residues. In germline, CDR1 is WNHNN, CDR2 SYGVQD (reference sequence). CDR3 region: CASSESGALNTDTQYF. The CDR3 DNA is TGCGCCAGCAGTGAGTCAGGGGCCCTGAACACAGATACGCAGTATTTT.

The CDR3 sequence is CASSPRLGFLEKLFF. The CDR3 nucleotides are TGTGCCAGCAGCCCCCGTCTGGGGTTCCTCGAAAAACTGTTTTTT. This chain uses TRBV7-2 with TRBJ1-4; D unclear. CDR3 length: 15 amino acids. V was pared by 5 bases and J by 8 bases, with 18 bases between. Per the germline V gene, CDR1 is SGHTA and CDR2 is FQGNSA. Complete variable domain (other parts from reference TRBV7-2 and TRBJ1-4): GAGVSQSPSNKVTEKGKDVELRCDPISGHTALYWYRQSLGQGLEFLIYFQGNSAPDKSGLPSDRFSAERTGGSVSTLTIQRTQQEDSAVYLCASSPRLGFLEKLFFGSGTQLSVL.

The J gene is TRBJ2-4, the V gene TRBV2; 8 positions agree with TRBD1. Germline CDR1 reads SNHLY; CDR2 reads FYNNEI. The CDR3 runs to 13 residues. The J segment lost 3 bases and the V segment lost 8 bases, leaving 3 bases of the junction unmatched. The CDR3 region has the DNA TGTGCCAGCCGGACAGGGATCAAAAACATTCAGTACTTC. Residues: CASRTGIKNIQYF.

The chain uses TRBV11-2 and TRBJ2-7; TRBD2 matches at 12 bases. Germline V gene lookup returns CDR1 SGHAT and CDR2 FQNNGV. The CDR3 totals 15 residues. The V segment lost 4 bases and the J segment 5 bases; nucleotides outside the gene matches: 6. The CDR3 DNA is TGTGCCAGCAGCTCCTCACTAGCGGGAGGCCACGAGCAGTACTTC. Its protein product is CASSSSLAGGHEQYF. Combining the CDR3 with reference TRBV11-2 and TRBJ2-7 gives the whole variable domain EAGVAQSPRYKIIEKRQSVAFWCNPISGHATLYWYQQILGQGPKLLIQFQNNGVVDDSQLPKDRFSAERLKGVDSTLKIQPAKLEDSAVYLCASSSSLAGGHEQYFGPGTRLTVT.

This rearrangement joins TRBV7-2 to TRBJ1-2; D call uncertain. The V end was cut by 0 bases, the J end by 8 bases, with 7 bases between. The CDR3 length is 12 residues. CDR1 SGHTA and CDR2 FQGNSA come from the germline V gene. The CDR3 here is CASSLAGRGYTF. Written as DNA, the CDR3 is TGTGCCAGCAGCTTAGCCGGTAGAGGCTACACCTTC.

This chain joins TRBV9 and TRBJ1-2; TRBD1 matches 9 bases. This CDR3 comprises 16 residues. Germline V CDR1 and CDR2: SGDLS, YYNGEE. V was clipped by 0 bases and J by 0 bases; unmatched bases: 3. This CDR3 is CASSVGGTGSNYGYTF. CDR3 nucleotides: TGTGCCAGCAGCGTAGGAGGGACAGGGTCTAACTATGGCTACACCTTC.

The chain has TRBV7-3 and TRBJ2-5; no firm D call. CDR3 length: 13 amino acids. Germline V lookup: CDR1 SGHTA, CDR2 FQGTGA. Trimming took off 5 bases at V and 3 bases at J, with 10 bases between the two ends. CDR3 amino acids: CASSVTKEETQYF. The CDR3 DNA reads TGTGCCAGCAGCGTCACTAAAGAAGAGACCCAGTACTTC.